Detailed here is one T cell receptor (beta chain). The target antigen is unknown. This record comes from a study of beta chain features in type 1 diabetes. On the study more broadly: Across all samples, fewer than 120,000,000 sorted cells were examined.

The CDR3 totals 13 residues. Germline V gene data show CDR1 as LNHDA and CDR2 as SQIVND (reference sequence). Trimming shortened V by 6 bases and J by 2 bases, and 10 bases separated the two germline ends. Study results and caveats: All four CD4+ subsets of Type 1 diabetes patients contained TCRB CDR3s that were moderately but significantly shorter. Patients and controls would be equally affected if PCR favored shorter templates.

The isolated RNA, all of it, was reverse transcribed, so expressed TCRB transcripts were what got sequenced. Sequenced by immunoSEQ multiplex PCR; TCRdb stores in-frame clones only, minus some. The sample has about 660,000 clones; roughly 13% are singletons. This TCR was sampled from a man younger than 30 with type 1 diabetes. This chain connects TRBV19 to TRBJ1-2, with a possible D match to TRBD1 (5 bases). Sample: naive CD4+ T cells from blood. The DNA of the CDR3 is TGTGCCAGTAGCTCCCAGGGCAACTATGGCTACACCTTC. As protein: CASSSQGNYGYTF.